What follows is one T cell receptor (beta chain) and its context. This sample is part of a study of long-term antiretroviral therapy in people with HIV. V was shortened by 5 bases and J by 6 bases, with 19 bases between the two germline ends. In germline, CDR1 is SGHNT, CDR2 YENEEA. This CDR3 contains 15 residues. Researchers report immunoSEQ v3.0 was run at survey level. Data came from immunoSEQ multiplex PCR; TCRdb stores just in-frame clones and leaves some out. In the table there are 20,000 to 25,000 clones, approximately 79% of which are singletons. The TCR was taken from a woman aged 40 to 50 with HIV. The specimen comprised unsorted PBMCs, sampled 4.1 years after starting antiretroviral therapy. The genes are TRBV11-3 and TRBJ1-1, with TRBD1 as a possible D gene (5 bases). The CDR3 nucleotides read TGTGCCAGCAGCCCCGGTGAGGGGAAGGGGTCTGAAGCTTTCTTT. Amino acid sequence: CASSPGEGKGSEAFF.